Listed here are 7 T cell receptor beta chains from one sample, sequenced in a study of blood T cell repertoires in COVID-19 (dated by TCRdb to 2019 to 2021). Libraries were constructed by the immunoSEQ multiplex PCR assay. TCRdb holds this immuneACCESS table with in-frame rearrangements only. Some clones are missing; in checked studies, unresolved V genes explain under half, and the rest has no known cause. The sample contains some 230,000 clones, roughly 88% of them found a single time. Around 2.2% of the sample comes from the top ten. Sequencing was done on a sample of peripheral blood. The receptors were gathered from a man younger than 40 who had recovered from COVID-19.

J is TRBJ1-4 and V is TRBV6-2 or TRBV6-3, with TRBD1 identical over 8 bases. The CDR3 has 14 residues. Germline V gene lookup returns CDR1 MNHEY and CDR2 SVGEGT. V trimming: 5 bases; J trimming: 8 bases; junction bases outside the gene matches: 7. The DNA of the CDR3 is TGTGCCAGCAGTGATCAGGGGGCTGGGGAAAAACTGTTTTTT. It translates to CASSDQGAGEKLFF.

V gene TRBV21-1 combines with J gene TRBJ1-2; the table's D call of TRBD1 was not tested on the DNA. TRBV21-1 is classified as a pseudogene. The CDR3 consists of 16 residues. This CDR3 is CASSKAQGCPYYGYTF. The CDR3 DNA reads as TGTGCCAGCAGCAAAGCCCAGGGATGCCCTTACTATGGCTACACCTTC.

CDR3 in amino acids: CASRRTGGNQPQHF. CDR3 sequence (DNA): TGTGCCAGCAGGAGGACAGGGGGCAATCAGCCCCAGCATTTT. The V gene is TRBV2, the J gene TRBJ1-5; 9 bases match TRBD1. This CDR3 contains 14 residues. V gave up 6 bases and J gave up 2 bases; unmatched junction bases: 2. Germline CDR1 is SNHLY and CDR2 is FYNNEI.

The chain employs TRBV28 and TRBJ2-7; 7 bases are a match to TRBD1. The ends lost 3 bases at V and 3 bases at J; junction bases unmatched: 8. Per germline, CDR1 MDHEN and CDR2 SYDVKM. This CDR3 region has 15 residues. Written as DNA, the CDR3 is TGTGCCAGCAGTTTGAGGACAGGAATCCGCTACGAGCAGTACTTC. Translating it yields CASSLRTGIRYEQYF.

The chain links TRBV9 to TRBJ2-3, with a possible D match to TRBD2 (7 bases). Germline CDR1 and CDR2: SGDLS and YYNGEE. The CDR3 runs to 17 residues. V lost 0 bases and J lost 4, with 18 bases in between. This CDR3 is CASSVGVGTGGPDTQYF. Written as DNA, the CDR3 is TGTGCCAGCAGCGTAGGGGTTGGAACGGGGGGCCCAGATACGCAGTATTTT.

V usage is TRBV3-1 (or the pseudogene TRBV3-2) and J usage is TRBJ1-4; D uncertain. The CDR3 spans 16 residues. V was cut by 0 bases and J by 10 bases, with 18 bases left in between. Germline V gene sequence: CDR1 LGHDT, CDR2 YNNKEL (reference sequence). CDR3 loop: CASSQDYASSRRKLFF. CDR3 DNA: TGTGCCAGCAGCCAAGATTATGCGTCTTCTAGGAGAAAACTGTTTTTT.

This clone was detected only a few times. Other DNA sequences from this sample encode an identical CDR3 as well. The chain couples TRBV6-5 to TRBJ1-5; D is ambiguous. V lost 6 bases and J lost 1, with 7 bases in between. The CDR3 covers 13 residues. Germline V lookup: CDR1 MNHEY, CDR2 SVGAGI. The CDR3 DNA is TGTGCCAGCAGGCGGGGAAGCAATCAGCCCCAGCATTTT. As protein: CASRRGSNQPQHF.